A single T cell receptor (beta chain) is shown here with its context. This entry belongs to a study of blood T cell repertoires in COVID-19. Across the whole study: Whether acute or convalescent, the COVID-19 samples came from the United States, Italy and Spain. The analysed material was cDNA or gDNA that came from T cells, B-cell-depleted T cells, or PBMCs.

Study processing details: How many nucleated cells were present was estimated from reference gene primer amplification. The data were produced by immunoSEQ multiplex PCR, yet TCRdb's version contains in-frame clones alone and is incomplete. Clonal size and the V and J genes are those of that table, whereas D and trimming came from the DNA. The table lists roughly 200,000 clones, about 83% of them singletons. Participants spanned ages about 18 to 89 years and resided in roughly 22 US areas. The ends lost 5 bases at V and 2 bases at J; junction bases unmatched: 8. CDR1 is MNHEY, CDR2 SMNVEV, per germline (reference sequence). The CDR3 contains 15 residues.

The TCR comes from a man between 35 and 55 years old with acute COVID-19. The rearrangement links TRBV27 to TRBJ2-7; 8 nucleotides match TRBD2. What was sequenced was PBMCs or T cells enriched from blood (not recorded which). CDR3 DNA: TGTGCCAGCAGTACCCTAGCGGGCAAGACCTACGAGCAGTACTTC. Its protein product is CASSTLAGKTYEQYF.